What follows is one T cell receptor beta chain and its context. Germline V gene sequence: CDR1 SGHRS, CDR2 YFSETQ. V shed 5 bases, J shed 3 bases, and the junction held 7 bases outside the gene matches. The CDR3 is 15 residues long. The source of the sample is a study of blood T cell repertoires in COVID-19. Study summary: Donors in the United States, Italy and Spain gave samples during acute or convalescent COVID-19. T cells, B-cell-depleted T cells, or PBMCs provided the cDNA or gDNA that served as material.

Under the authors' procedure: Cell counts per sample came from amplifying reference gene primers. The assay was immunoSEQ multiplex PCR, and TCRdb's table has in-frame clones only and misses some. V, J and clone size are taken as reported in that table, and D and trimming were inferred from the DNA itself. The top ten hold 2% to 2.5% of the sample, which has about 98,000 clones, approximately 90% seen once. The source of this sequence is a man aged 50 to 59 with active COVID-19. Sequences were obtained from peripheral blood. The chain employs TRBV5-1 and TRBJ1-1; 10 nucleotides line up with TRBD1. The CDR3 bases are TGCGCCAGCAGGTTCTCCGGGACAGGGGACACTGAAGCTTTCTTT. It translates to CASRFSGTGDTEAFF.